Below are 18 T cell receptor beta chains sequenced from a single sample in a study of PD-1 blockade in classical Hodgkin lymphoma. The data were produced by immunoSEQ multiplex PCR, yet TCRdb's version contains in-frame clones alone and is incomplete. The data hold 46,000 or so clones, with around 78% observed a single time. Time point: cycle 4 day 1 (C4D1), after 5 to 7 weeks of nivolumab. Following autologous stem cell transplantation, relapse occurred in every patient, and exposure to brentuximab vedotin varied. Source: peripheral blood mononuclear cells (PBMCs), taken before the fourth cycle of nivolumab. The receptors stem from a human donor with classical Hodgkin lymphoma.

This CDR3 is CASSVTGGSQPQHF. CDR3 sequence (DNA): TGTGCCAGCAGCGTGACAGGGGGCTCTCAGCCCCAGCATTTT. The J gene is TRBJ1-5, the V gene TRBV9, with 10 bases identical to TRBD1. Germline-derived CDR1 and CDR2 are SGDLS and YYNGEE. The CDR3 spans 14 residues. The V and J ends lost 2 bases and 6 bases, in that order; junction bases with no gene match: 2.

This clone came up a few times. This chain joins TRBV28 and TRBJ1-1; the match to TRBD1 covers 7 bases. Looked up from germline, CDR1 is MDHEN and CDR2 is SYDVKM. The length of the CDR3 is 13 residues. V gave up 10 bases and J gave up 1 base; unmatched junction bases: 6. The CDR3 region has the DNA TGTGCCACCGCAGGGACAGCGAACACTGAAGCTTTCTTT. Its translation: CATAGTANTEAFF. Full variable domain (outside the CDR3, taken from reference TRBV28 and TRBJ1-1): DVKVTQSSRYLVKRTGEKVFLECVQDMDHENMFWYRQDPGLGLRLIYFSYDVKMKEKGDIPEGYSVSREKKERFSLILESASTNQTSMYLCATAGTANTEAFFGQGTRLTVV.

The CDR3 sequence is CASILAKRSYEQYF. The CDR3 DNA sequence: TGTGCCAGCATCTTGGCTAAGCGGTCCTACGAGCAGTACTTC. The chain carries TRBV11-3 and TRBJ2-7, with D perhaps matching TRBD2 (5 bases). V was clipped by 7 bases and J by 1 base, with 14 bases between them. There are 14 residues in the CDR3. The germline V gene encodes CDR1 SGHNT and CDR2 YENEEA. The full variable domain, completed using reference TRBV11-3 and TRBJ2-7, is EAGVVQSPRYKIIEKKQPVAFWCNPISGHNTLYWYLQNLGQGPELLIRYENEEAVDDSQLPKDRFSAERLKGVDSTLKIQPAELGDSAVYLCASILAKRSYEQYFGPGTRLTVT.

The genes are TRBV27 and TRBJ2-6; D may be TRBD2 (6 bases). The CDR3 loop spans 16 amino acids. Germline CDR1 MNHEY, CDR2 SMNVEV (reference sequence). V lost 4 bases and J 4 bases, leaving 14 bases between the germline ends. CDR3 bases: TGTGCCAGCAGTTACTGGGGGGTGAAAGGGGCCAACGTCCTGACTTTC. It codes for CASSYWGVKGANVLTF.

The DNA for the CDR3 is TGTGCCAGCAAGGCGGGGGCTCCCTACGAGCAGTACTTC. Translated, it gives CASKAGAPYEQYF. The V gene is TRBV6-5, the J gene TRBJ2-5; a possible D gene is TRBD2 (7 bases). The DNA end is a closer match to TRBJ2-7, so the J assignment may be wrong. Germline loops: CDR1 MNHEY, CDR2 SVGAGI. The CDR3 covers 13 residues.

The chain is built from TRBV7-8 and TRBJ1-4, with a possible D match to TRBD1 (6 bases). Deletions cut 5 bases from V and 5 bases from J, with 15 bases between. Germline CDR1 and CDR2: SGHVS and FQNEAQ. This CDR3 comprises 15 residues. This chain's CDR3 is CASSPAWGANEKLFF. In nucleotides, the CDR3 is TGTGCCAGCAGCCCCGCTTGGGGGGCGAATGAAAAACTGTTTTTT.

The rearrangement joins TRBV29-1 to TRBJ2-3; no reliable D call. The CDR3 loop spans 14 amino acids. The V gene's germline CDR1 is SQVTM and CDR2 ANQGSEA. Trimming stripped 4 bases from V and 4 bases from J, with 15 bases between. As DNA, the CDR3 is TGCAGCGTTGGTCAAGCGTCAATTTCAGATACGCAGTATTTT. This codes for CSVGQASISDTQYF.

Details on this clone: The sample has other DNA sequences that encode this CDR3 too. This chain connects TRBV7-9 to TRBJ1-1; D call uncertain. Germline V gives CDR1 SEHNR, CDR2 FQNEAQ (reference sequence). Trimming removed 3 bases from V and 3 bases from J, with 8 bases in between. The CDR3 is 13 residues long. The DNA for the CDR3 is TGTGCCAGCAGCTTTGGGAGGGACACTGAAGCTTTCTTT. Protein sequence: CASSFGRDTEAFF.

The chain employs TRBV15 and TRBJ2-7, with 9 bases fitting TRBD2. This CDR3 contains 14 residues. V lost 2 bases and J lost 3; bases outside the gene matches: 2. Germline V gene data show CDR1 as LNHNV and CDR2 as YYDKDF (reference sequence). CDR3 protein: CATSRLAGFYEQYF. The DNA of the CDR3 is TGTGCCACCAGCAGACTAGCGGGGTTCTACGAGCAGTACTTC. Full variable domain (remainder filled in from reference TRBV15 and TRBJ2-7): DAMVIQNPRYQVTQFGKPVTLSCSQTLNHNVMYWYQQKSSQAPKLLFHYYDKDFNNEADTPDNFQSRRPNTSFCFLDIRSPGLGDTAMYLCATSRLAGFYEQYFGPGTRLTVT.

This clone appeared a few times. The gene calls are TRBV7-9 and TRBJ1-6; D is undetermined. V shed 4 bases and J shed 10 bases, with 20 bases lying between them. The V gene's germline CDR1 is SEHNR and CDR2 FQNEAQ (reference sequence). The CDR3 has 16 amino acids. In DNA, the CDR3 is TGTGCCAGCAGCTCCCGAGGACTAAGCAGCGGATCACCCCTCCACTTT. It yields the protein CASSSRGLSSGSPLHF.

This chain connects TRBV7-9 to TRBJ2-7; no definite D call. The CDR3 runs 13 residues. V was trimmed by 1 base and J by 6 bases, leaving 10 bases between them. The germline CDR1 and CDR2 sequences are SEHNR and FQNEAQ (reference sequence). CDR3 sequence: CASSLEEGSEQYF. In DNA, the CDR3 is TGTGCCAGCAGCTTAGAGGAAGGGTCCGAGCAGTACTTC.

The count of this clone is one. V and J are TRBV5-6 and TRBJ1-2; 9 bases align to TRBD1. Trimming took 0 bases from V and 4 from J; bases not matched to a gene: 10. CDR3 length: 17 amino acids. The germline V gene has CDR1 SGHDT and CDR2 YYEEEE. The CDR3 DNA follows: TGTGCCAGCAGCTTGGGACAGGGGGGCGGAAGGAGCTATGGCTACACCTTC. It yields the protein CASSLGQGGGRSYGYTF.

V gene TRBV29-1 combines with J gene TRBJ2-7, with 10 nucleotides matching TRBD2. The CDR3 has 15 residues. CDR1 SQVTM and CDR2 ANQGSEA come from the germline V gene. J lost 5 bases, V lost 3 bases, and 10 bases had no gene match. The CDR3 DNA follows: TGCAGCGTTGAGGCATCTAGCGGGGGCCTCGACGAGCAGTACTTC. Protein product: CSVEASSGGLDEQYF.

This clone was detected a few times. The chain recombines TRBV18 with TRBJ1-5, with D uncertain. Germline CDR1 is KGHSH and CDR2 is LQKENI. The CDR3 spans 15 residues. Trimming removed 3 bases at V and 9 bases at J, with 18 bases between. The CDR3 loop is CASSPQIGEAGPQHF. In nucleotides, the CDR3 is TGTGCCAGCTCACCCCAAATCGGCGAGGCCGGGCCCCAGCATTTT.

The chain is built from TRBV2 and TRBJ2-3, with a tentative D call TRBD2 (6 bases). Germline CDR1 and CDR2: SNHLY and FYNNEI. CDR3 length: 16 residues. The ends were cut back, 4 bases at V and 0 bases at J, with 14 bases in the middle. CDR3 nucleotides: TGTGCCAGCAGTGGTTCTCGGACTACCAGCACAGATACGCAGTATTTT. It yields the protein CASSGSRTTSTDTQYF.

This chain joins TRBV10-3 and TRBJ2-3; D uncertain. The CDR3 totals 14 residues. Germline-derived CDR1 and CDR2 are ENHRY and SYGVKD. V was clipped by 7 bases and J by 4 bases, with 15 bases between them. In DNA, the CDR3 is TGTGCCATCACCCAAGTAGCCGACGCAGATACGCAGTATTTT. Translation gives CAITQVADADTQYF.

V and J are TRBV7-9 and TRBJ2-7; a weak D match, TRBD2 (7 bases). Looked up from germline, CDR1 is SEHNR and CDR2 is FQNEAQ (reference sequence). The ends were cut back, 5 bases at V and 3 bases at J, with 14 bases in the middle. This CDR3 has 14 amino acids. The CDR3 DNA is TGTGCCAGCAGCGTAGAGGGAGGGGGCTACGAGCAGTACTTC. This encodes CASSVEGGGYEQYF.

In its sample, this clone was seen many times. This rearrangement joins TRBV6-5 to TRBJ1-6; perhaps TRBD1 as D (5 bases). The germline V and J ends were trimmed by 7 bases and 5 bases, with 9 bases remaining between them. The germline V gene has CDR1 MNHEY and CDR2 SVGAGI. The CDR3 spans 13 residues. The CDR3 reads CASNWGDNSPLHF. CDR3 nucleotides: TGTGCCAGCAACTGGGGGGATAATTCACCCCTCCACTTT.